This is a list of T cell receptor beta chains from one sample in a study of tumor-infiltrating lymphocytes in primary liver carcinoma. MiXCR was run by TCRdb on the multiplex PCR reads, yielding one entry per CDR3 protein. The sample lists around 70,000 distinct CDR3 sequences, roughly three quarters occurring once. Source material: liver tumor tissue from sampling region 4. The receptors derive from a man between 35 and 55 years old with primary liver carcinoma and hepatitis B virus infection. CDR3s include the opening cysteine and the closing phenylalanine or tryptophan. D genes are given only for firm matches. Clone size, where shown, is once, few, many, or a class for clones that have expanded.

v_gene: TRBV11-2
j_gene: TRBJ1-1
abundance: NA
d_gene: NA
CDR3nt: TGTGCCAGCTTAGTGTACACTGAAGCTTTCTTT
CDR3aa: CASLVYTEAFF

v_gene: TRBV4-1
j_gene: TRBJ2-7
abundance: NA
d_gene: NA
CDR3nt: TGCATCAGCAGCCTCGGGGGAGACTACGAGCAGTACTTC
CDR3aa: CISSLGGDYEQYF

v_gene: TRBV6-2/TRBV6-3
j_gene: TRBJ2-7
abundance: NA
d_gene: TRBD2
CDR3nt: TGTGCCAGCGGTCTCGGTTCGGGAGGCGAGCAGTATTTC
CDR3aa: CASGLGSGGEQYF

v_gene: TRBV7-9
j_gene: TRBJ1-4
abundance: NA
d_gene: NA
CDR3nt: TGTGCCAGCAGCTTAGGGCCTGGTGAAAAACTGTTTTTT
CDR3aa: CASSLGPGEKLFF

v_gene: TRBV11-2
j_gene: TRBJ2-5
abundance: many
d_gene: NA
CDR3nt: TGTGCCAGCAGCTCCGGGGGATTAGGGGAGACCCAGTACTTC
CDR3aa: CASSSGGLGETQYF

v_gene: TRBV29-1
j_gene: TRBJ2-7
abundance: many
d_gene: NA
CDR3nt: TGCAGCGTTACTTCCGGGGGCAACGAGCAGTACTTC
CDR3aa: CSVTSGGNEQYF

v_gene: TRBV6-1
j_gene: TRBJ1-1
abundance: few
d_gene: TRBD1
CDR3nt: TGTGCCAGCAGTGAGTTGGGAGGGACAGGCAACACTGAAGCTCTCTTT
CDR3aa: CASSELGGTGNTEALF

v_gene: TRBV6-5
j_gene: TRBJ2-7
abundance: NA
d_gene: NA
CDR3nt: TGTGCCAGTAGTTACCACAGGGGAGGGTACAAGCAGTACTTC
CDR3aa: CASSYHRGGYKQYF

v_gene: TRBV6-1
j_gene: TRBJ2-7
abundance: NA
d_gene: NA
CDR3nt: TGTACCAGCAGTTCTGAATTAGCGGCCTACGAGCAGTACTTC
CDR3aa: CTSSSELAAYEQYF

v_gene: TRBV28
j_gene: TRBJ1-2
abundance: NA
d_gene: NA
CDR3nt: TGTGCCAGTTGGACCACACGGGATGGCTACACCTTC
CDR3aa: CASWTTRDGYTF

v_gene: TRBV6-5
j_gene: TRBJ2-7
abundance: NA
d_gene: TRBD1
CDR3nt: TGTGCCAGCAGTTACTTTGGACAGGGGAACGAGCAGTACTTC
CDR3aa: CASSYFGQGNEQYF

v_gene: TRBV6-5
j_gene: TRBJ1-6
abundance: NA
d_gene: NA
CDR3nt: TGTGCCAGTCAGGGTGGGGTAATAGATAATCCACCCCTCCACTTT
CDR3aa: CASQGGVIDNPPLHF

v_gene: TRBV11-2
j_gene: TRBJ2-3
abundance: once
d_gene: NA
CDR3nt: TGTGCTAGCAGCTTAGAGTCGGATCCTAGCCCAGATACGCAGTATTTT
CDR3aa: CASSLESDPSPDTQYF

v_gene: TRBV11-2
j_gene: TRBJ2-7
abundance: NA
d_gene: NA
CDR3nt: TGTGCCTGCAGCTTAGCTGACACTGCTTACGAGCAGTACTTC
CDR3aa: CACSLADTAYEQYF

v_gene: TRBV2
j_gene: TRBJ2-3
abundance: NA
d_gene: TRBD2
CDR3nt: TGTGCCAGCAGCGGGACTAGCGGGAGAAGAGATACGCAGTATTTT
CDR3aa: CASSGTSGRRDTQYF

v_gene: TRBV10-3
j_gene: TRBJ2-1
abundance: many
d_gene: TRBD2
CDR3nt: TGTGCCACGGAGAGGGGCGGGGGCTCCTACAATGAGCAGTTCTTC
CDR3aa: CATERGGGSYNEQFF

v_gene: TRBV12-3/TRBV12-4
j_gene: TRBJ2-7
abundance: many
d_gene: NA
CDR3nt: TGTGCCAGCACTTCATTGGGCGGGGAGCAGTACTTC
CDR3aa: CASTSLGGEQYF

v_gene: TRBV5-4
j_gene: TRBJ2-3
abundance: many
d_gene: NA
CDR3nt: TGTGCCAGCAGCTCGGACAGTCCAGATACGCAGTATTTT
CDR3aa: CASSSDSPDTQYF

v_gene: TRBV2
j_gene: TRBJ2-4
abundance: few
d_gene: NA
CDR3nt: TGTGCCAGCACTGTTCCCCAGAGCAAAAACATTCAGTATTTC
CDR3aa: CASTVPQSKNIQYF

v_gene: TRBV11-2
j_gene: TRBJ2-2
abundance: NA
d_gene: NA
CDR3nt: TGTGCCAGCAACTTAGTCGGACGGGGTACCGGGGGGCTGTTTTTT
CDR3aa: CASNLVGRGTGGLFF

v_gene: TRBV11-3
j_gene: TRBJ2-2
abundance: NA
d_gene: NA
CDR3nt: TGTGGCAACGGCCCTTACGGCGGGGAGCTGTTTTTT
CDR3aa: CGNGPYGGELFF

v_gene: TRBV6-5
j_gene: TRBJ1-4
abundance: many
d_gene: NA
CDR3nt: TGTGCCAGCAGTTACTCTTCCCGAGGAAAACTGTTTTTT
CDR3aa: CASSYSSRGKLFF

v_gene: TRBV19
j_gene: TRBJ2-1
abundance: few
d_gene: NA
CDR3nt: TGTGCCAGTAGTATCCCAACCGGGATCAACAATGAGCAGTTCTTC
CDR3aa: CASSIPTGINNEQFF

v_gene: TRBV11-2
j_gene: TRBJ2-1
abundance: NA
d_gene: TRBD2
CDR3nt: TGTGCCAGCAACTCGCGCCCCAGCGGGAGGATCTATGGGCCGTTCTTC
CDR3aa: CASNSRPSGRIYGPFF

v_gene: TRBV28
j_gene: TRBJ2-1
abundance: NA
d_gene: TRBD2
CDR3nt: TGTGTCAGCATCTCTCGTGCGGGAGGTTCCTACAATGAGCAGTTCTTC
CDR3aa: CVSISRAGGSYNEQFF

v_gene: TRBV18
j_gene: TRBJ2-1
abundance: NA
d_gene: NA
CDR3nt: TGTGTCAGCTCACTAAAGAATGAGCAGTTCTTC
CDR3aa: CVSSLKNEQFF

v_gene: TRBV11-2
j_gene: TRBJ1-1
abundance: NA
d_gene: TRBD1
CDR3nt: TGTGCCATCAGTTGTATGATTCTGGGACAGGACACTGAAGCTTTCTTT
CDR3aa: CAISCMILGQDTEAFF

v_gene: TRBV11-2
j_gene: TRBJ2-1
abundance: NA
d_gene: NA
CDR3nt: TGTGCCGGCAGCTTCCCTTCCGGTCTGGGACACAGTAGTAATGAGCAGTTCTTC
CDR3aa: CAGSFPSGLGHSSNEQFF

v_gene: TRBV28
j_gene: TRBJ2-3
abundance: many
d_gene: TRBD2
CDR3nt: TGTGCCAGCAGTTTAGCGGGGGTTGACACAGATACGCAGTATTTT
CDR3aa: CASSLAGVDTDTQYF

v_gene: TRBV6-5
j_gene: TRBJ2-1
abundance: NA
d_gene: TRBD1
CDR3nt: TGTGTCAGGAGGCCCAGGCAGGGGGCCCTACAGTTAAATGAGCAGTTCTTC
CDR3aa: CVRRPRQGALQLNEQFF

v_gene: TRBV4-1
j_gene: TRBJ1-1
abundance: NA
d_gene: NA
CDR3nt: TGCGCCAGCAGCCACCAAAGGGGAGGGACGTGTGAAACTTTCTTT
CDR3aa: CASSHQRGGTCETFF

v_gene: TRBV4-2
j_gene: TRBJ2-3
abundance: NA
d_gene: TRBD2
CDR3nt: TGTGCCAGCAGCCAAGAGGGAGCGGGAGAAAACACAAATGCGCAGTATTTT
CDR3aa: CASSQEGAGENTNAQYF

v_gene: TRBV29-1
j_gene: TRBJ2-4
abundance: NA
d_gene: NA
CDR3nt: TGCGGCGTTGACGTGGAGGGCCAGGCGTACTTC
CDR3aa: CGVDVEGQAYF

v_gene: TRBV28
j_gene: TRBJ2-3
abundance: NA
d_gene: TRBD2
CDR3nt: TGTGCCAGCAGTCCTCTGGGGGGGGACAGCACAGATACGCAGTATTTT
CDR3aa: CASSPLGGDSTDTQYF

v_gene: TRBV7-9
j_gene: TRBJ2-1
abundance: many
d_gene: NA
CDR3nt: TGTGCCAGCAGCACTACTAGCAATGAGCAGTTCTTC
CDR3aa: CASSTTSNEQFF

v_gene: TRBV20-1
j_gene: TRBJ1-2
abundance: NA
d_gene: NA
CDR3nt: TGCAGTGCTACGGCCGCAGTCCCCACCAACTATGGCTACACCTTC
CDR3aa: CSATAAVPTNYGYTF

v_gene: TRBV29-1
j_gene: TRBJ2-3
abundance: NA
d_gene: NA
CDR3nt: TGCAGCGTTCAATCAGGGGGGCATGTCACAGATACGCAGTATTTT
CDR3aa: CSVQSGGHVTDTQYF

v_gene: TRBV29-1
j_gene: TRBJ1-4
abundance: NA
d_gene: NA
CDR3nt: TGCGGCGCTGTCTCTCGGGACGGCCTTAGGACTAATGAAAGACTGTTTTTT
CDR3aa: CGAVSRDGLRTNERLFF

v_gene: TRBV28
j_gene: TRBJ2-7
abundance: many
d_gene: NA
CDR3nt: TGTGCCAGCAGCCGGACGGATAAGAAGGAGTACTTC
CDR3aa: CASSRTDKKEYF

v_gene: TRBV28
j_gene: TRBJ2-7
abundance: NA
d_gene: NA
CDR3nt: TGTGCCAGTAGCCTGACAGGCGCCGAGCAGCACTTC
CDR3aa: CASSLTGAEQHF

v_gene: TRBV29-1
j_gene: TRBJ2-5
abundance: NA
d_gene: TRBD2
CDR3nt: TGCAGTGTTGCTGGGAGGGCCGCTGAGACCCAGTGCTTC
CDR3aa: CSVAGRAAETQCF

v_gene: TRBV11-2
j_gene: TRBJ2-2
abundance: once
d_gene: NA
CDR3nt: TGTGCCAGCAGAAGCCGCCAGTCGAGAGGCGGGGAACTCCTTTTT
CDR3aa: CASRSRQSRGGELLF

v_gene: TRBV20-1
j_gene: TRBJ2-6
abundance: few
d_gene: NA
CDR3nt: TGCAGTGCTAGACAGGGTGGGGCCAACGTCCTGACTTTC
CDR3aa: CSARQGGANVLTF

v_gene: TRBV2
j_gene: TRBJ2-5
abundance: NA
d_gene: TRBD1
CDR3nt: TGTGCCAGCAGTGGGACAGGAGAAGAGACCCAGCACTTC
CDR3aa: CASSGTGEETQHF

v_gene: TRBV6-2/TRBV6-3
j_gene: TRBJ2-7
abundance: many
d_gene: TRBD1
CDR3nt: TGTGCCAGCAAAGACAGGGGCTACGAGCAGTACTTC
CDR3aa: CASKDRGYEQYF

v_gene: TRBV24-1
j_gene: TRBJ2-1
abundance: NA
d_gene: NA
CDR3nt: TGTGCCACCAGTGATTTGCGAGGGAGGCAAGACAATGAGCAGTTCTTC
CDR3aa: CATSDLRGRQDNEQFF

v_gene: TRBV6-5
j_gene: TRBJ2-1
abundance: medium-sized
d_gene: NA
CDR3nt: TGTGCCAGCAGCCCGCGGGGAAGGCTCGGGTACAATGAGCAGTTCTTC
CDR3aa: CASSPRGRLGYNEQFF

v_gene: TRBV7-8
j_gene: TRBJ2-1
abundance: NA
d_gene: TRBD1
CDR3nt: TGTGCCAGCGTGGGACAGCGCAGTGATGAGCGGTTCTTC
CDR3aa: CASVGQRSDERFF

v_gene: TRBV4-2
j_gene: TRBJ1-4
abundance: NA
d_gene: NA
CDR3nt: TGTGCCAGCAGCCCCTTGATGAAGGGGAGTGAAAAACTGTTTTTT
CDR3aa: CASSPLMKGSEKLFF

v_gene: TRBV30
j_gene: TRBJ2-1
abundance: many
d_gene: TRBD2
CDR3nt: TGTGCCTGGAGTGCCGGGACTAGCGGGAGGCCCAATGAGCAGTTCTTC
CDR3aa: CAWSAGTSGRPNEQFF

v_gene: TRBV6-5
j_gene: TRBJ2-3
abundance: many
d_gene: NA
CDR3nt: TGTGCCAGCAGCCCCCAGTTGGGGGGCGGCACAGATACGCAGTATTTT
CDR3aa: CASSPQLGGGTDTQYF

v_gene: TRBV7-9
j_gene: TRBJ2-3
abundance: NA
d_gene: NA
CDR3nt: TGTGCCAGCAGCTTAGTAGAGGGGCCAAATACGCAGTATTTT
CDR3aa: CASSLVEGPNTQYF

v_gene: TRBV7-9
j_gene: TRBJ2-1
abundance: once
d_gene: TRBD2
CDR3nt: TGTGCCAGCAGCTTACCTTCGGGACTAGCGGGTACGAGCCATGGGCGGTTCTTC
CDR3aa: CASSLPSGLAGTSHGRFF

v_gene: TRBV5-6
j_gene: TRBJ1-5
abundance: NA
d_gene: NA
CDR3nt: TGTGCCAGCAGCTACGACACGGGGGGTAATCGGCCCCAGCATTTT
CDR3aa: CASSYDTGGNRPQHF

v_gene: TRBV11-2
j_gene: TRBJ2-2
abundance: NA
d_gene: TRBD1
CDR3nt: TGTGCCAGCAGCTTTGATCGGGACAGGGTCGTCATAGGGGAGCTGTTTTTT
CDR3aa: CASSFDRDRVVIGELFF

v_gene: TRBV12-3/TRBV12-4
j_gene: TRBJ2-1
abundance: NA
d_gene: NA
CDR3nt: TGTGCCAGCAGTTTAAAAGTGGTGAACAGCTCCTACAATGAGCAGTTCTTC
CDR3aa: CASSLKVVNSSYNEQFF